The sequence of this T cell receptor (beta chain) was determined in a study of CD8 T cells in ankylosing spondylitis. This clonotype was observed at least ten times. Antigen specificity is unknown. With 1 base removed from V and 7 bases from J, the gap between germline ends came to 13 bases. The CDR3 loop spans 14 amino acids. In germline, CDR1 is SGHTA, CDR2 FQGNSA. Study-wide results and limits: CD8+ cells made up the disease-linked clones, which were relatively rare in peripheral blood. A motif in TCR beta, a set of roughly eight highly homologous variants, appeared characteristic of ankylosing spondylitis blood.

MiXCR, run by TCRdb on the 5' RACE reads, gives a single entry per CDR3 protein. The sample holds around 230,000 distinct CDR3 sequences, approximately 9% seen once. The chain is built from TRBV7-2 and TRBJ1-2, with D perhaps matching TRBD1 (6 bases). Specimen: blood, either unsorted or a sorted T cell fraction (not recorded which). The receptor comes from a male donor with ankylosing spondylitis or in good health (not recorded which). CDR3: CASSLEGGRSGYTF. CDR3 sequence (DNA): TGTGCCAGCAGCTTAGAGGGGGGGCGGAGTGGCTACACCTTC.